The clone carrying this T cell receptor (beta chain) has more than one count but fewer than ten. Its specificity is not known. These data belong to a study of cytomegalovirus exposure and HLA in healthy donors. Regarding the study as a whole: Serostatus for CMV was the only available immune exposure information. Rarity characterized most TCR sequences, yet some public TCRs appeared in many donors.

13 Jbeta primers and 60 Vbeta primers were used for the PCR. This table comes from immunoSEQ multiplex PCR, and its TCRdb copy is limited to in-frame clones, with some not included. The sample consists of some 150,000 clones, 62% of them appearing once. Trimming removed 1 base at V and 1 base at J, with 8 bases between. Germline CDR1 reads SGHTA; CDR2 reads FQGNSA. This CDR3 is built from 15 residues. Source material: PBMCs. The receptor was isolated from a man aged 35-49 years in good health and CMV-seronegative. J is TRBJ2-1 and V is TRBV7-2, with a tentative D call TRBD2 (6 bases). CDR3 DNA: TGTGCCAGCAGCTTAGGACTAGGATCCTACAATGAGCAGTTCTTC. This codes for CASSLGLGSYNEQFF.